A single sample is the source of the 32 T cell receptor beta chains below, sequenced in a study of shared clonotypes between healthy human individuals. This table comes from immunoSEQ multiplex PCR, and its TCRdb copy is limited to in-frame clones, with some not included. Among roughly 2.4 million clones, around 95% were seen once, and the ten largest hold roughly 0.13%. The sample taken for sequencing was naive CD4+ T cells sorted from blood. Subset in this sample: CD45RA+ positively selected. These receptors came from a young man in good health.

The sample holds one count of this clone. The V call is TRBV5-1, the J call TRBJ2-7; 9 bases map to TRBD1. There are 18 residues in the CDR3. From germline, CDR1 is SGHRS and CDR2 YFSETQ. Trimming took 4 bases from V and 6 from J; bases not matched to a gene: 20. The CDR3 DNA is TGCGCCAGCAGCCGGGGGGATTTTCCCGGGACAGGGAGAGGCGAGCAGTACTTC. Translation gives CASSRGDFPGTGRGEQYF.

The DNA of the CDR3 is TGTGCCAGCAGCTTAGCTTTGTGGACAGAAGTCTACGAGCAGTACTTC. The encoded protein is CASSLALWTEVYEQYF. The chain carries TRBV7-2 and TRBJ2-7, with D maybe TRBD1 (6 bases). The CDR3 sequence is 16 residues long. Germline V gene data show CDR1 as SGHTA and CDR2 as FQGNSA. Trimming pared 0 bases from V and 3 bases from J, leaving 15 bases between.

The genes are TRBV27 and TRBJ2-2; no firm D call. There are 12 residues in the CDR3. V was clipped by 8 bases and J by 6 bases, with 10 bases between them. Germline-derived CDR1 and CDR2 are MNHEY and SMNVEV (reference sequence). CDR3 DNA: TGTGCCAGCGGTCAAATTGCCGGGGAGCTGTTTTTT. It specifies CASGQIAGELFF.

Notes on this clone: Other DNA sequences in the sample encode the same CDR3. CDR3 sequence (DNA): TGTGCCTGGAGGGGACTAGGAGAGACCCAGTACTTC. It codes for CAWRGLGETQYF. The chain combines TRBV30 with TRBJ2-5; 8 positions match TRBD2. This CDR3 has 12 amino acids. Trimming at V came to 3 bases and at J to 4 bases, leaving 1 base not matched to a gene. Germline loops: CDR1 GTSNPN, CDR2 SVGIG (reference sequence).

The chain employs TRBV27 and TRBJ2-2, with D unresolved. The CDR3 is made up of 11 amino acids. Germline V lookup: CDR1 MNHEY, CDR2 SMNVEV (reference sequence). Trimming left V 11 bases short and J 5 bases short, with 9 bases between. The CDR3 bases are TGTGCCGGCCTTGGGACCGGGGAGCTGTTTTTT. It yields the protein CAGLGTGELFF.

This clone was counted a single time. This chain connects TRBV5-1 to TRBJ2-6, with D hard to call. CDR1 and CDR2 (germline): SGHRS, YFSETQ. Trimming removed 1 base from V and 0 bases from J, with 5 bases in between. This CDR3 region has 15 residues. The CDR3 region is CASSLSDSGANVLTF. The CDR3 DNA follows: TGCGCCAGCAGCTTGTCAGACTCTGGGGCCAACGTCCTGACTTTC.

This chain links TRBV30 with TRBJ2-7, with D unclear. V shed 0 bases and J shed 12 bases, with 12 bases lying between them. CDR1 GTSNPN and CDR2 SVGIG come from the germline V gene (reference sequence). The CDR3 runs 11 residues. The CDR3 region has the DNA TGTGCCTGGAGTGTAAGTGGTTTACCGTACTTC. Translation gives CAWSVSGLPYF.

This clone was seen just once. The same CDR3 arises from other DNA sequences in this sample as well. The V call is TRBV18, the J call TRBJ1-2; tentatively, D is TRBD1 (5 bases). V shed 3 bases and J shed 2 bases, with 13 bases lying between them. This CDR3 is built from 15 residues. The V gene's germline CDR1 is KGHSH and CDR2 LQKENI. The CDR3 is CASSPPGTLNYGYTF. The CDR3 nucleotides read TGTGCCAGCTCACCTCCAGGGACGTTAAACTATGGCTACACCTTC. Drawing the rest from reference TRBV18 and TRBJ1-2, the complete variable domain is NAGVMQNPRHLVRRRGQEARLRCSPMKGHSHVYWYRQLPEEGLKFMVYLQKENIIDESGMPKERFSAEFPKEGPSILRIQQVVRGDSAAYFCASSPPGTLNYGYTFGSGTRLTVV.

The J gene is TRBJ2-1, the V gene TRBV11-3; D gene unclear. The CDR3 runs 14 residues. Trimming pared 5 bases from V and 5 bases from J, leaving 13 bases between. CDR1 and CDR2 (germline): SGHNT, YENEEA. The CDR3 DNA follows: TGTGCCAGCAGCCCGCACACTGGGAACAATGAGCAGTTCTTC. It yields the protein CASSPHTGNNEQFF.

This clone has only one observation. V is TRBV20-1 and J is TRBJ2-7; tentative D call: TRBD1 (6 bases). The V gene lost 5 bases and the J gene lost 3 bases, with 8 bases spanning the gap. The CDR3 totals 11 residues. Germline-derived CDR1 and CDR2 are DFQATT and SNEGSKA (reference sequence). In DNA, the CDR3 is TGCAGTGCTGAACAGGGCTACGAGCAGTACTTC. As protein: CSAEQGYEQYF.

The rearrangement joins TRBV7-9 to TRBJ2-5, with a weak D call TRBD2 (5 bases). Trimming left V 1 base short and J 0 bases short, with 9 bases between. The germline V gene has CDR1 SEHNR and CDR2 FQNEAQ (reference sequence). This CDR3 is 15 amino acids long. DNA of the CDR3: TGTGCCAGCAGCTTAGAGGCGGGCGACCAAGAGACCCAGTACTTC. It codes for CASSLEAGDQETQYF.

As to this clone: Other DNA sequences within the sample encode an identical CDR3. V usage is TRBV5-1 and J usage is TRBJ1-1; D is possibly TRBD1 (6 bases). The CDR3 has 14 residues. V shed 4 bases and J shed 1 base, with 11 bases lying between them. CDR1 is SGHRS and CDR2 is YFSETQ in the germline V gene. CDR3 in amino acids: CASSPTTGNTEAFF. CDR3 coding DNA: TGCGCCAGCAGCCCAACGACAGGGAACACTGAAGCTTTCTTT.

The V gene is TRBV19, the J gene TRBJ1-2, with a tentative D call TRBD1 (6 bases). V was pared by 10 bases and J by 8 bases, with 17 bases between. The CDR3 is made up of 12 amino acids. The germline CDR1 and CDR2 sequences are LNHDA and SQIVND (reference sequence). In nucleotides, the CDR3 is TGTGCCAACCGAAAAGTAGGGGGAGGCTACACCTTC. Translation gives CANRKVGGGYTF.

A few counts support this clone. V gene TRBV18 combines with J gene TRBJ1-6, with TRBD1 as a possible D gene (6 bases). The germline CDR1 and CDR2 sequences are KGHSH and LQKENI. CDR3 length equals 15 residues. V lost 1 base and J 5 bases, leaving 9 bases between the germline ends. The CDR3: CASSPRDIDNSPLHF. The CDR3 DNA is TGTGCCAGCTCACCACGGGACATCGATAATTCACCCCTCCACTTT.

The V gene is TRBV5-3, the J gene TRBJ2-7, with 11 positions matching TRBD2. TRBV5-3 is treated as an ORF (open reading frame) with a function not yet certain. Trimming took 4 bases from V and 2 from J; bases not matched to a gene: 11. The CDR3 contains 17 residues. CDR3: CARSQNGTSGPAYEQYF. The CDR3, as DNA: TGTGCCAGAAGCCAGAACGGGACTAGCGGCCCGGCCTACGAGCAGTACTTC.

A remark on this clone: The sample holds other DNA sequences that translate to the same CDR3. This chain joins TRBV18 and TRBJ2-7, with 7 bases fitting TRBD1. Germline V gene lookup returns CDR1 KGHSH and CDR2 LQKENI. The CDR3 is 14 residues long. The ends lost 3 bases at V and 2 bases at J; junction bases unmatched: 4. CDR3 region: CASSPDRSTYEQYF. The CDR3, as DNA: TGTGCCAGCTCACCGGACAGGTCGACCTACGAGCAGTACTTC.

The V call is TRBV11-2, the J call TRBJ1-4, with TRBD1 as a possible D gene (5 bases). The germline V gene encodes CDR1 SGHAT and CDR2 FQNNGV. V lost 5 bases, J lost 7 bases, and 14 bases lay in between. CDR3 length equals 14 residues. The DNA for the CDR3 is TGTGCCAGCAGCCTAGGGGTGGGTGGTGAAAAACTGTTTTTT. Its translation: CASSLGVGGEKLFF.

This chain uses TRBV11-2 with TRBJ2-7; D is perhaps TRBD1 (6 bases). From germline, CDR1 is SGHAT and CDR2 FQNNGV. V was pared by 8 bases and J by 2 bases, with 13 bases between. The CDR3 is made up of 13 amino acids. Here the CDR3 DNA reads TGTGCCAGCTCCCGGGACACTCCCTACGAGCAGTACTTC. Its protein is CASSRDTPYEQYF.

The chain couples TRBV2 to TRBJ2-2; 7 bases map to TRBD1. Germline V gene sequence: CDR1 SNHLY, CDR2 FYNNEI. CDR3 length: 15 amino acids. J was trimmed by 5 bases and V by 6 bases; bases with no gene match: 9. The CDR3 reads CASRADRVGTGELFF. CDR3 nucleotides: TGTGCCAGCAGAGCCGACAGGGTGGGGACCGGGGAGCTGTTTTTT.

The rearrangement uses TRBV2 and TRBJ2-7, with D tentatively TRBD2 (6 bases). V was cut by 2 bases and J by 5 bases, with 13 bases left in between. The CDR3 sequence is 14 residues long. Germline V gene lookup returns CDR1 SNHLY and CDR2 FYNNEI. The CDR3 DNA follows: TGTGCCAGCAGTGAATGGGCCGGGGAGGACGAGCAGTACTTC. The encoded protein is CASSEWAGEDEQYF.

The V gene is TRBV7-9, the J gene TRBJ2-7; D is unclear. The CDR3 extends over 15 amino acids. Germline values: CDR1 SEHNR, CDR2 FQNEAQ (reference sequence). Trimming removed 0 bases from V and 6 bases from J, with 15 bases in between. DNA of the CDR3: TGTGCCAGCAGCTTAGCGGTTGGAGTTCGCGCCGAGCAGTACTTC. Amino acid sequence: CASSLAVGVRAEQYF.

The table lists this clone with a few counts. The gene calls are TRBV5-6 and TRBJ2-7, with D perhaps given as TRBD1 or TRBD2 (5 bases each). Germline V gene data show CDR1 as SGHDT and CDR2 as YYEEEE. CDR3 size: 15 residues. The V and J ends lost 4 bases and 2 bases respectively, with 16 bases between them. The DNA of the CDR3 is TGTGCCAGCAGCCCCCGGGACCGAGGACCCTACGAGCAGTACTTC. Translated, it gives CASSPRDRGPYEQYF.

The rearrangement joins TRBV4-1 to TRBJ2-7; 8 bases map to TRBD1. J was trimmed by 1 base and V by 1 base; bases with no gene match: 6. The CDR3 consists of 16 residues. Germline V gene data show CDR1 as MGHRA and CDR2 as YSYEKL. The CDR3 protein is CASSQGPGQASYEQYF. The DNA for the CDR3 is TGCGCCAGCAGCCAAGGTCCGGGACAGGCGTCCTACGAGCAGTACTTC.

This rearrangement joins TRBV6-6 to TRBJ1-1; TRBD1 is a possible D gene (6 bases). V lost 4 bases to trimming and J lost 11 bases, with 23 bases between them. The CDR3 runs to 15 residues. Germline lookup yields CDR1 MNHNY and CDR2 SVGAGI (reference sequence). The CDR3 reads CASSSGPLGGWEAFF. DNA for the CDR3: TGTGCCAGCAGTTCTGGCCCCCTAGGGGGATGGGAGGCTTTCTTT.

The chain couples TRBV7-2 to TRBJ1-1; D ambiguous. The V end lost 2 bases, the J end lost 6 bases, and 10 bases lay between the germline ends. The germline V gene encodes CDR1 SGHTA and CDR2 FQGNSA. The CDR3 consists of 13 residues. CDR3 in amino acids: CASSLSRLAEAFF. DNA for the CDR3: TGTGCCAGCAGCTTATCGCGTTTGGCTGAAGCTTTCTTT. Looking up the rest from reference TRBV7-2 and TRBJ1-1 gives the full variable domain: GAGVSQSPSNKVTEKGKDVELRCDPISGHTALYWYRQSLGQGLEFLIYFQGNSAPDKSGLPSDRFSAERTGGSVSTLTIQRTQQEDSAVYLCASSLSRLAEAFFGQGTRLTVV.

CDR3 DNA sequence: TGCGCCAGCAGCCTGGAATATACAGATACGCAGTATTTT. Amino acid sequence: CASSLEYTDTQYF. V is TRBV4-1 and J is TRBJ2-3; D is undetermined. The ends were cut back, 4 bases at V and 3 bases at J, with 8 bases in the middle. Germline assignment: CDR1 MGHRA and CDR2 YSYEKL. This CDR3 is 13 amino acids long.

This clone was seen only once. V gene TRBV9 combines with J gene TRBJ2-3; no reliable D call. Trimming stripped 4 bases from V and 4 bases from J, with 16 bases between. CDR3 length: 15 amino acids. CDR1 and CDR2 (germline): SGDLS, YYNGEE. The CDR3 region has the DNA TGTGCCAGCAGCTACATAGGAGAGTATCCAGATACGCAGTATTTT. It yields the protein CASSYIGEYPDTQYF.

Remarks on this clone: The sample carries other DNA sequences with the same CDR3. The J gene is TRBJ2-3, the V gene TRBV9; tentative D call: TRBD1 (5 bases). The CDR3 sequence is 14 residues long. Germline V CDR1 and CDR2: SGDLS, YYNGEE. V gave up 2 bases and J gave up 0 bases, with 7 bases separating them. The CDR3 protein is CASSVSGSTDTQYF. The CDR3 nucleotides are TGTGCCAGCAGCGTTTCAGGGAGCACAGATACGCAGTATTTT.

As concerns this clone: Other DNA sequences in the same sample also yield this CDR3. This chain uses TRBV2 with TRBJ2-2; D gene uncertain. The CDR3 is 14 residues long. V gave up 4 bases and J gave up 1 base, with 7 bases separating them. In germline, CDR1 is SNHLY, CDR2 FYNNEI. The CDR3 DNA follows: TGTGCCAGCAGTGGTGGTCAGAACACCGGGGAGCTGTTTTTT. Amino acid sequence: CASSGGQNTGELFF. Full variable domain (rest looked up from reference TRBV2 and TRBJ2-2): EPEVTQTPSHQVTQMGQEVILRCVPISNHLYFYWYRQILGQKVEFLVSFYNNEISEKSEIFDDQFSVERPDGSNFTLKIRSTKLEDSAMYFCASSGGQNTGELFFGEGSRLTVL.

V usage is TRBV5-4 and J usage is TRBJ2-3; D is ambiguous. V was trimmed by 5 bases and J by 4 bases, leaving 23 bases between them. Germline-derived CDR1 and CDR2 are SGHNT and YYREEE (reference sequence). This CDR3 is 17 amino acids long. CDR3 DNA: TGTGCCAGCAGTGCCTTCAGCCGGTCACCGTATGCAGATACGCAGTATTTT. Amino acid sequence: CASSAFSRSPYADTQYF. Combining the CDR3 with reference TRBV5-4 and TRBJ2-3 gives the whole variable domain ETGVTQSPTHLIKTRGQQVTLRCSSQSGHNTVSWYQQALGQGPQFIFQYYREEENGRGNFPPRFSGLQFPNYSSELNVNALELDDSALYLCASSAFSRSPYADTQYFGPGTRLTVL.

This clone was observed a few times. The rearrangement uses TRBV5-4 and TRBJ2-7, with D possibly matching TRBD1 (7 bases). This CDR3 is 17 amino acids long. V lost 4 bases and J lost 0, with 20 bases in between. Germline assignment: CDR1 SGHNT and CDR2 YYREEE (reference sequence). CDR3 DNA sequence: TGTGCCAGCAGCGAGGGGGCCGGGAGTCGTCCCTCCTACGAGCAGTACTTC. Amino acids: CASSEGAGSRPSYEQYF.

The chain employs TRBV10-3 and TRBJ2-1, with 9 bases identical to TRBD1. This CDR3 contains 14 residues. In germline, CDR1 is ENHRY, CDR2 SYGVKD. The V gene end was trimmed by 7 bases and the J gene end by 3 bases; junction bases not matched to a gene: 4. The DNA for the CDR3 is TGTGCCATCACCCCGGACAGGGGCTACAATGAGCAGTTCTTC. Translating it yields CAITPDRGYNEQFF.